A single sample gave rise to the 28 T cell receptor beta chains below, sequenced in a study of T-cell memory formation after mild COVID-19 (dated by TCRdb to the early 2020s). The library came from 5' RACE. Sequencing was performed on an Illumina NovaSeq 6000. Using fastp trimming at Q25 and MiXCR clonotype assembly, TCRdb reanalyzed the public sequencing data and kept in-frame beta chains. Under each unique CDR3 protein, matching rows form one entry showing the most common genes and DNA. This sample has some 150,000 distinct CDR3 sequences in its table, and under 30% of those were observed once. The ten top clones hold around 24% of the sample. The sequenced material came from PBMCs or a T cell subset sorted from them (not recorded which). All receptors derive from an adult woman who had mild COVID-19 (a few samples of this study predate the infection). The sample titles of this study are shuffled in the database, so cell type and time point are left out; the donor was told from shared clones.

This chain connects TRBV7-9 to TRBJ2-2; 7 bases map to TRBD1. Trimming took 4 bases from V and 4 from J; bases not matched to a gene: 6. The CDR3 contains 15 residues. The germline gives CDR1 SEHNR, CDR2 FQNEAQ (reference sequence). The CDR3 DNA follows: TGTGCCAGCAGCTCGACAGGGTCCGTCACCGGGGAGCTGTTTTTT. This sequence encodes CASSSTGSVTGELFF.

This clonotype was detected a few times. V usage is TRBV10-3 and J usage is TRBJ1-1; TRBD1 is a possible D gene (6 bases). The CDR3 is made up of 13 amino acids. Germline lookup yields CDR1 ENHRY and CDR2 SYGVKD. Trimming removed 2 bases from V and 5 bases from J, with 9 bases in between. CDR3 DNA: TGTGCCATCAGTGAGGACAGGCGGACTGAAGCTTTCTTT. Protein sequence: CAISEDRRTEAFF.

The genes are TRBV3-1 and TRBJ2-1; possible D gene TRBD2, 5 bases. Germline CDR1 LGHDT, CDR2 YNNKEL (reference sequence). V lost 0 bases and J 0 bases, leaving 27 bases between the germline ends. This CDR3 spans 22 amino acids. DNA for the CDR3: TGTGCCAGCAGCCAAGACGCCTCCCATCCGTTCGGACTCCCGAGCTCCTACAATGAGCAGTTCTTC. This codes for CASSQDASHPFGLPSSYNEQFF.

The V and J genes are TRBV14 and TRBJ2-7; D perhaps matches TRBD2 (6 bases). Trimming stripped 2 bases from V and 9 bases from J, with 14 bases between. The CDR3 has 13 residues. CDR1 and CDR2 (germline): SGHDN, FVKESK. The CDR3 protein is CASSQWTGTLQYF. CDR3 DNA sequence: TGTGCCAGCAGCCAATGGACTGGGACTTTGCAGTACTTC.

The gene calls are TRBV7-6 and TRBJ2-7; 10 bases are shared with TRBD2. With 1 base clipped from V and 1 base from J, the junction kept 16 bases outside the gene matches. The V gene's germline CDR1 is SGHVS and CDR2 FNYEAQ. The length of the CDR3 is 20 residues. Here the CDR3 reads CASSLVGLAGAPLPSYEQYF. CDR3 nucleotide sequence: TGTGCCAGCAGCTTAGTAGGGCTAGCGGGAGCCCCTCTTCCATCCTACGAGCAGTACTTC.

The V and J genes are TRBV29-1 and TRBJ2-5; 7 nucleotides match TRBD1. The CDR3 has 13 residues. V lost 7 bases and J lost 2; bases outside the gene matches: 7. In germline, CDR1 is SQVTM, CDR2 ANQGSEA. The CDR3 region is CSAPGTAQETQYF. For the CDR3, the DNA is TGCAGCGCACCAGGGACAGCTCAAGAGACCCAGTACTTC.

This chain joins TRBV2 and TRBJ2-7; D is possibly TRBD1 or TRBD2 (7 bases each). V lost 5 bases and J 4 bases, leaving 12 bases between the germline ends. This CDR3 comprises 13 residues. Germline-derived CDR1 and CDR2 are SNHLY and FYNNEI. The CDR3 here is CASSPGGVYEQYF. In nucleotides, the CDR3 is TGTGCCAGCAGTCCAGGGGGGGTTTACGAGCAGTACTTC.

The genes are TRBV19 and TRBJ1-2; 7 bases map to TRBD1. After removal of 9 bases from V and 2 bases from J, the junction contained 3 bases not matched to a gene. The CDR3 length is 12 residues. Looked up from germline, CDR1 is LNHDA and CDR2 is SQIVND (reference sequence). The chain's CDR3 is CASWGQNYGYTF. The CDR3 region has the DNA TGTGCCAGCTGGGGACAGAACTATGGCTACACCTTC.

The rearrangement links TRBV19 to TRBJ2-4, with D possibly matching TRBD1 (6 bases). The CDR3 loop spans 15 amino acids. Trimming took off 5 bases at V and 14 bases at J, with 25 bases between the two ends. CDR1 and CDR2 from the germline V gene are LNHDA and SQIVND (reference sequence). In nucleotides, the CDR3 is TGTGCCAGTAGTTTAAAACCGGGACACGTACCCCAAGAGTACTTC. This encodes CASSLKPGHVPQEYF.

For this clonotype: The junction departs from the called germline gene at one end, perhaps through a read error. This rearrangement joins TRBV5-1 to TRBJ1-1; a possible D gene is TRBD1 (6 bases). CDR3 length: 18 residues. Per germline, CDR1 SGHRS and CDR2 YFSETQ. The CDR3 sequence is CASSTRRGGDGFHTEAFF. CDR3 sequence (DNA): TGCGCAAGCAGCACCCGCAGGGGCGGAGATGGGTTTCACACTGAAGCTTTCTTT.

The chain has TRBV12-3 or TRBV12-4 and TRBJ2-3, with D possibly matching TRBD2 (6 bases). The CDR3 has 15 residues. V was trimmed by 7 bases and J by 1 base, leaving 15 bases between them. The CDR3 bases are TGTGCCAGCACCATACAAGGAGGGGGCACAGATACGCAGTATTTT. It translates to CASTIQGGGTDTQYF.

The CDR3: CASSSSLTSGVYTDTQYF. The CDR3 DNA reads as TGCGCCAGCAGCTCGTCTCTAACTAGCGGGGTATACACAGATACGCAGTATTTT. This chain joins TRBV5-1 and TRBJ2-3; 10 nucleotides match TRBD2. From germline, CDR1 is SGHRS and CDR2 YFSETQ. Trimming at V came to 3 bases and at J to 2 bases, leaving 12 bases not matched to a gene. The CDR3 extends over 18 amino acids.

The CDR3 sequence: CASSPSPEPVDNEQFF. The DNA of the CDR3 is TGTGCCAGCAGCCCCTCACCGGAGCCAGTGGACAATGAGCAGTTCTTC. The rearrangement links TRBV7-9 to TRBJ2-1; no clear D gene. Germline CDR1 and CDR2: SEHNR and FQNEAQ (reference sequence). Trimming removed 5 bases at V and 5 bases at J, with 19 bases between. CDR3 length: 16 residues.

This clonotype was observed a handful of times. The rearrangement links TRBV6-2 or TRBV6-3 to TRBJ2-2; D is undetermined. The germline V gene encodes CDR1 MNHEY and CDR2 SVGEGT. V lost 4 bases to trimming and J lost 5 bases, with 5 bases between them. The CDR3 extends over 12 amino acids. CDR3 loop: CASSLATGELFF. The CDR3 coding sequence is TGTGCCAGCAGTTTGGCTACCGGGGAGCTGTTTTTT.

The J gene is TRBJ2-3, the V gene TRBV29-1; D assignment may be TRBD1 or TRBD2 (7 bases each). Deletions cut 1 base from V and 3 bases from J, with 14 bases between. There are 15 residues in the CDR3. The germline gives CDR1 SQVTM, CDR2 ANQGSEA. The CDR3 protein is CSVEAAGQLTDTQYF. In DNA, the CDR3 is TGCAGCGTTGAAGCAGCGGGACAGTTAACAGATACGCAGTATTTT.

The table lists this clonotype with a few counts. CDR3 sequence reads: CASSGQSNTGELFF. The CDR3 nucleotides read TGCGCCAGCAGTGGACAGTCGAACACCGGGGAGCTGTTTTTT. The V call is TRBV4-1, the J call TRBJ2-2; possibly TRBD1 for D (6 bases). The length of the CDR3 is 14 residues. Trimming left V 6 bases short and J 0 bases short, with 8 bases between. Germline V CDR1 and CDR2: MGHRA, YSYEKL.

This clonotype came up a few times. This chain connects TRBV27 to TRBJ1-1, with D hard to call. Germline assignment: CDR1 MNHEY and CDR2 SMNVEV (reference sequence). V lost 9 bases and J 1 base, leaving 6 bases between the germline ends. This CDR3 comprises 11 residues. CDR3 sequence: CASRTNTEAFF. As DNA, the CDR3 is TGTGCCAGTAGGACGAACACTGAAGCTTTCTTT.

The chain links TRBV5-5 to TRBJ1-4; D unclear. CDR3 length: 15 residues. Looked up from germline, CDR1 is SGHKS and CDR2 is YYEKEE (reference sequence). V was trimmed by 4 bases and J by 0 bases, leaving 10 bases between them. The CDR3 bases are TGTGCCAGCAGCGCTCAGACGGCAACTAATGAAAAACTGTTTTTT. Protein: CASSAQTATNEKLFF.

This clonotype appeared a few times. The CDR3: CASSLGDWSGWYNEQFF. CDR3 coding DNA: TGTGCCAGCTCACTTGGTGACTGGAGCGGTTGGTACAATGAGCAGTTCTTC. This chain links TRBV18 with TRBJ2-1; possible D gene TRBD2, 5 bases. Germline-derived CDR1 and CDR2 are KGHSH and LQKENI. Trimming removed 4 bases from V and 4 bases from J, with 20 bases in between. The CDR3 totals 17 residues.

V and J are TRBV12-3 or TRBV12-4 and TRBJ1-1; D is possibly TRBD1 (5 bases). The CDR3 spans 13 residues. Trimming cost V 6 bases and J 1 base, with 9 bases left between them. The CDR3 protein is CASRITGNTEAFF. CDR3 in DNA: TGTGCCAGCAGGATAACAGGGAACACTGAAGCTTTCTTT.

V is TRBV4-2 and J is TRBJ2-7, with 7 bases fitting TRBD2. This CDR3 is 15 amino acids long. CDR1 LGHNA and CDR2 YNFKEQ come from the germline V gene. V shed 0 bases, J shed 7 bases, and the junction held 9 bases outside the gene matches. The CDR3 loop is CASSQDIGGGREQYF. CDR3 bases: TGTGCCAGCAGCCAAGATATTGGGGGGGGAAGGGAGCAGTACTTC.

The CDR3: CASSYVRPGGELFF. The CDR3 region has the DNA TGTGCCAGCAGCTATGTACGACCGGGCGGGGAGCTGTTTTTT. The chain couples TRBV7-9 to TRBJ2-2, with D unclear. V was cut by 4 bases and J by 7 bases, with 13 bases left in between. Germline CDR1 reads SEHNR; CDR2 reads FQNEAQ (reference sequence). The CDR3 spans 14 residues.

This chain uses TRBV7-9 with TRBJ2-5, with 10 bases that match TRBD1. The length of the CDR3 is 15 residues. The V gene end was trimmed by 5 bases and the J gene end by 1 base; junction bases not matched to a gene: 4. Germline values: CDR1 SEHNR, CDR2 FQNEAQ (reference sequence). DNA for the CDR3: TGTGCCAGCAGCCCCGGGACAGGGGCCCAAGAGACCCAGTACTTC. It specifies CASSPGTGAQETQYF.

This clonotype is termed medium-sized. This rearrangement joins TRBV20-1 to TRBJ2-7; D not certain. V was clipped by 0 bases and J by 1 base, with 16 bases between them. The CDR3 consists of 16 residues. Germline loops: CDR1 DFQATT, CDR2 SNEGSKA (reference sequence). The CDR3 loop reads CSARDPAGGGSYEQYF. In DNA, the CDR3 is TGCAGTGCTAGAGACCCGGCCGGTGGCGGTTCCTACGAGCAGTACTTC.

The chain is built from TRBV12-3 or TRBV12-4 and TRBJ1-4; 7 bases align to TRBD1. This CDR3 spans 14 amino acids. The J segment lost 4 bases and the V segment lost 3 bases, leaving 2 bases of the junction unmatched. The CDR3 loop is CASSLGQLNEKLFF. CDR3 DNA: TGTGCCAGCAGTTTGGGACAGCTTAATGAAAAACTGTTTTTT.

In this sample, this clonotype turned up a few times. The chain has TRBV4-3 and TRBJ1-5; D uncertain. The CDR3 has 17 residues. The germline V gene encodes CDR1 LGHNA and CDR2 YSLEER. The ends were cut back, 0 bases at V and 5 bases at J, with 17 bases in the middle. In nucleotides, the CDR3 is TGCGCCAGCAGCCAAGATAACACAATCACCTGGGATCAGCCCCAGCATTTT. This codes for CASSQDNTITWDQPQHF.

This rearrangement joins TRBV4-1 to TRBJ2-1; TRBD1 might be the D (6 bases). The length of the CDR3 is 14 residues. Germline values: CDR1 MGHRA, CDR2 YSYEKL. V was cut by 9 bases and J by 2 bases, with 14 bases left in between. CDR3 bases: TGCGCCAGTGGCGAAGGGGGTACCTACAATGAGCAGTTCTTC. Protein product: CASGEGGTYNEQFF.

V is TRBV29-1 and J is TRBJ1-1, with TRBD1 as a possible D gene (5 bases). V gave up 7 bases and J gave up 0 bases, with 12 bases separating them. Looked up from germline, CDR1 is SQVTM and CDR2 is ANQGSEA. The CDR3 has 13 amino acids. CDR3: CSGIRGLNTEAFF. The CDR3 DNA reads as TGCAGCGGGATAAGGGGCTTGAACACTGAAGCTTTCTTT.